What follows describes a single T cell receptor beta chain. RNA transcripts served as the template for amplifying TCR beta CDR3 regions. RT-PCR in the first round (using the HTBI primer set) targeted the TCR CDR3. TCRdb passed the multiplex PCR reads through MiXCR, listing each CDR3 protein once. The sample shows about 610,000 distinct CDR3 sequences, more than 15% of them seen only once. Deletions cut 4 bases from V and 7 bases from J, with 16 bases between. CDR1 ENHRY and CDR2 SYGVKD come from the germline V gene. This CDR3 comprises 15 residues. This record comes from a study of T cells in Graves' hyperthyroidism and ophthalmopathy.

The receptor comes from a woman aged 40 to 55 with Graves' ophthalmopathy. The chain carries TRBV10-3 and TRBJ2-2, with D possibly TRBD1 on 7 matching bases. The sequenced sample consisted of blood. CDR3 loop: CAISARQGGDGELFF. The CDR3 nucleotides read TGTGCCATCAGTGCCCGACAGGGAGGAGACGGGGAGCTGTTTTTT.